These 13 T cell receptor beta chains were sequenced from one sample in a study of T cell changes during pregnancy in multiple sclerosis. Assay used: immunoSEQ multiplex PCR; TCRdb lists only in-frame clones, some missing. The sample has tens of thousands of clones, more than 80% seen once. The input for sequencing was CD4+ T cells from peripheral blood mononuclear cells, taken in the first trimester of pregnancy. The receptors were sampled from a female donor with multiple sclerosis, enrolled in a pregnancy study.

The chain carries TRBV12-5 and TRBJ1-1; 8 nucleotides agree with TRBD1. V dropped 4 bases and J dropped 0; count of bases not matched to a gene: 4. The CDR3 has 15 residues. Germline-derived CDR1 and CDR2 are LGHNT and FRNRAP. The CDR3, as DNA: TGTGCTAGTGGTTCCGGGACAGGCCTGAACACTGAAGCTTTCTTT. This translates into CASGSGTGLNTEAFF. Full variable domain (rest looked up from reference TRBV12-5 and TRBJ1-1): DARVTQTPRHKVTEMGQEVTMRCQPILGHNTVFWYRQTMMQGLELLAYFRNRAPLDDSGMPKDRFSAEMPDATLATLKIQPSEPRDSAVYFCASGSGTGLNTEAFFGQGTRLTVV.

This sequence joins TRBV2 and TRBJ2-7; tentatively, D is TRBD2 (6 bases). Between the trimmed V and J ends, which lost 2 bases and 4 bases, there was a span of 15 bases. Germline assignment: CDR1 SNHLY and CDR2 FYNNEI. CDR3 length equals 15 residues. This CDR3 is CASSELRGSYYEQYF. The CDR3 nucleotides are TGTGCCAGCAGTGAACTTCGGGGGAGTTATTACGAGCAGTACTTC.

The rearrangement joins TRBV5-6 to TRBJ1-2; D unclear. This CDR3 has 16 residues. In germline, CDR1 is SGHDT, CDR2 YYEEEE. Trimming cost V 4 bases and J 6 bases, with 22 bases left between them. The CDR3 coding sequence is TGTGCCAGCAGCCTCTACCTGAGGGCAATAGACGATGGCTACACCTTC. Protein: CASSLYLRAIDDGYTF.

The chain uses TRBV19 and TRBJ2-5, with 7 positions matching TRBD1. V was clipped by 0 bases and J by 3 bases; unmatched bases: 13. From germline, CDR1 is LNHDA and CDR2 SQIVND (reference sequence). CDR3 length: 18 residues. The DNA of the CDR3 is TGTGCCAGTAGTATAGACTCAGCAGGGGGATCGAGGAAAGAGACCCAGTACTTC. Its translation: CASSIDSAGGSRKETQYF.

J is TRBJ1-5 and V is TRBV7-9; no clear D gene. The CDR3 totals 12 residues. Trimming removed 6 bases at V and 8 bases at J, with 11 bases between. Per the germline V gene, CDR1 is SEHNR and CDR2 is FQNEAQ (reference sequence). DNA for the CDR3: TGTGCCAGCAGTTTTTCCCTTGAGCCCCAGCATTTT. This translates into CASSFSLEPQHF.

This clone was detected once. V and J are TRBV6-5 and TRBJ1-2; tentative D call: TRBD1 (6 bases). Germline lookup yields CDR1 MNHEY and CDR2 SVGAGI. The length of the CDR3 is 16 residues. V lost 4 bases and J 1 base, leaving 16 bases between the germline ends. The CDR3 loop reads CASSSPRQANNYGYTF. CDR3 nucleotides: TGTGCCAGCAGTTCCCCTCGACAGGCCAATAACTATGGCTACACCTTC.

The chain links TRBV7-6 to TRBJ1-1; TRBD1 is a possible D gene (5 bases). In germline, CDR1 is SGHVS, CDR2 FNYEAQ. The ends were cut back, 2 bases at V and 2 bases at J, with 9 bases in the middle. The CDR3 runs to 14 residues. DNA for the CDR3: TGTGCCAGCAGCTTACACGGGGGAAACACTGAAGCTTTCTTT. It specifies CASSLHGGNTEAFF.

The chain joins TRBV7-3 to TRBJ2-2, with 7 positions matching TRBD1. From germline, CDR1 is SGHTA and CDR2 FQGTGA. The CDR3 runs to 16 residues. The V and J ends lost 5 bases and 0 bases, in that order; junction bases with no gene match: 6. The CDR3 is CASSPRGNTNTGELFF. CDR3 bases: TGTGCCAGCAGCCCCAGGGGGAACACGAACACCGGGGAGCTGTTTTTT.

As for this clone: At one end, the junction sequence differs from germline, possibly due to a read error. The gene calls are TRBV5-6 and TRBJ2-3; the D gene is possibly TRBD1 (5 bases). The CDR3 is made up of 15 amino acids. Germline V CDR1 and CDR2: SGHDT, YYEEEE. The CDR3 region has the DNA TGTGCCAGCAGGTTGGGGCAGAGGTACACAGATACGCAGTATTTT. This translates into CASRLGQRYTDTQYF. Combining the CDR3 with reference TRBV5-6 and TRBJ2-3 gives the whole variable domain DAGVTQSPTHLIKTRGQQVTLRCSPKSGHDTVSWYQQALGQGPQFIFQYYEEEERQRGNFPDRFSGHQFPNYSSELNVNALLLGDSALYLCASRLGQRYTDTQYFGPGTRLTVL.

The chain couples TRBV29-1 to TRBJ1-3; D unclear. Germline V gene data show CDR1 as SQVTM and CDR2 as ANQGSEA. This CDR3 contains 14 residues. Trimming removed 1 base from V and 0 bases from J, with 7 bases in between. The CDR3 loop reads CSVEVGFSGNTIYF. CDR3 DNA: TGCAGCGTTGAAGTGGGCTTCTCTGGAAACACCATATATTTT.

The CDR3 DNA sequence: TGTGCCAGCAACTCTGCGACAGGGCTCCCTAACGAGCAGTACTTC. It specifies CASNSATGLPNEQYF. The chain carries TRBV28 and TRBJ2-7; 7 bases agree with TRBD1. The length of the CDR3 is 15 residues. The germline V gene encodes CDR1 MDHEN and CDR2 SYDVKM. J gave up 5 bases and V 7 bases, and 14 bases lay outside the gene matches.

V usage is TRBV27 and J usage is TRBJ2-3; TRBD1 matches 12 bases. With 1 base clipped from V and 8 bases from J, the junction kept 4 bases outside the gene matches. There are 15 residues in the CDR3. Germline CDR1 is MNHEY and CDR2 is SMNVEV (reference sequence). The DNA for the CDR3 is TGTGCCAGCAGTTTATTGGGACAGGGGGCTGGTACGCAGTATTTT. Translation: CASSLLGQGAGTQYF.

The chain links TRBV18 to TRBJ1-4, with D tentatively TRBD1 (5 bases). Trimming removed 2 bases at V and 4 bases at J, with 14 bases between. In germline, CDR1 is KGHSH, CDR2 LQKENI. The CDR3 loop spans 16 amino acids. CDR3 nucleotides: TGTGCCAGCTCACCAGAGAGGCGGGGGGATAATGAAAAACTGTTTTTT. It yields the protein CASSPERRGDNEKLFF.